These T cell receptor beta chains were read from a single sample in a study of memory CD4+ T cells and cytomegalovirus serostatus. Only in-frame clones appear in the TCRdb table, and some are missing; sequencing was by immunoSEQ multiplex PCR. The sample contains some 58,000 clones, around 77% of which appear only once. What was sequenced was memory CD4+ T cells from blood. All receptors derive from an adult in good health and CMV-seronegative. Both conserved end residues are part of each CDR3. A D gene is named only where the DNA matches it firmly. Clone size is shown for a subset of rows, as once, few, many or a class of expanded clone.

j_call: TRBJ2-7; clone_size: -; d_call: -; v_call: TRBV2; cdr3_nt: TGTGCCAGCAAACCCGGGATTTACGAGCAGTACTTC; cdr3_aa: CASKPGIYEQYF
j_call: TRBJ2-3; clone_size: -; d_call: TRBD1; v_call: TRBV14; cdr3_nt: TGTGCCAGCAGCCAGTGGACAGGTTTCGGTACGCAGTATTTT; cdr3_aa: CASSQWTGFGTQYF
j_call: TRBJ1-2; clone_size: -; d_call: TRBD1; v_call: TRBV10-3; cdr3_nt: TGTGCCATCAGTGAGGGACAGGGACTGAACTATGGCTACACCTTC; cdr3_aa: CAISEGQGLNYGYTF
j_call: TRBJ2-2; clone_size: -; d_call: TRBD1; v_call: TRBV4-2; cdr3_nt: TGTGCCAGCAGTTCCGTCGGCCTGGGACAGGGGGCCGGGGAGCTGTTTTTT; cdr3_aa: CASSSVGLGQGAGELFF
j_call: TRBJ1-2; clone_size: -; d_call: TRBD1; v_call: TRBV9; cdr3_nt: TGTGCCAGCAGCGGGGACAGGGGGCATATCTATGGCTACACCTTC; cdr3_aa: CASSGDRGHIYGYTF
j_call: TRBJ2-3; clone_size: -; d_call: -; v_call: TRBV19; cdr3_nt: TGTGCCAGTACCACGACAGGAATCACAGATACGCAGTATTTT; cdr3_aa: CASTTTGITDTQYF
j_call: TRBJ2-7; clone_size: -; d_call: -; v_call: TRBV4-1; cdr3_nt: TGCGCCAGCAGCCACCCCGCTGGGGGCTACTACGAGCAGTACTTC; cdr3_aa: CASSHPAGGYYEQYF
j_call: TRBJ1-1; clone_size: -; d_call: -; v_call: TRBV7-9; cdr3_nt: TGTGCCAGCAGCTTAGAAGGGTGGGAGACTGAAGCTTTCTTT; cdr3_aa: CASSLEGWETEAFF
j_call: TRBJ2-7; clone_size: -; d_call: -; v_call: TRBV9; cdr3_nt: TGTGCCAGCAGCCCAGCGGGCTCCTACGAGCAGTACTTC; cdr3_aa: CASSPAGSYEQYF
j_call: TRBJ2-5; clone_size: -; d_call: -; v_call: TRBV28; cdr3_nt: TGTGCCAGCAGTTTATCGTCCGGGCTACCGTACTTC; cdr3_aa: CASSLSSGLPYF
j_call: TRBJ1-2; clone_size: -; d_call: TRBD1; v_call: TRBV28; cdr3_nt: TGTGCCAGCAGATCAGGGGGAAACTATGGCTACACCTTC; cdr3_aa: CASRSGGNYGYTF
j_call: TRBJ2-5; clone_size: -; d_call: TRBD1; v_call: TRBV5-1; cdr3_nt: TGCGCCAGCAGCTTAGGGACAGGGGTAGAGACCCAGTACTTC; cdr3_aa: CASSLGTGVETQYF
j_call: TRBJ1-2; clone_size: -; d_call: TRBD1; v_call: TRBV30; cdr3_nt: TGTGCCACAAAGGGGCAGGGGGCAGCCGGTGGCTACACCTTC; cdr3_aa: CATKGQGAAGGYTF
j_call: TRBJ2-7; clone_size: -; d_call: TRBD1; v_call: TRBV6-1; cdr3_nt: TGTGCCAGCAGTCGACAGGGTGGGACCTACTACGAGCAGTACTTC; cdr3_aa: CASSRQGGTYYEQYF
j_call: TRBJ2-5; clone_size: -; d_call: TRBD1; v_call: TRBV5-1; cdr3_nt: TGCGCCAGCAGCTTGGGCACCGGGACAGGGGGGGTGGAGACCCAGTACTTC; cdr3_aa: CASSLGTGTGGVETQYF
j_call: TRBJ2-7; clone_size: -; d_call: -; v_call: TRBV6-1; cdr3_nt: TGTGCCAGCAGTCCCAGAGGGGACTACGAGCAGTACTTC; cdr3_aa: CASSPRGDYEQYF
j_call: TRBJ2-7; clone_size: -; d_call: -; v_call: TRBV5-1; cdr3_nt: TGCGCCAGCAGCCCGAATCTGGGAACCTTCTACGAGCAGTACTTC; cdr3_aa: CASSPNLGTFYEQYF
j_call: TRBJ1-6; clone_size: -; d_call: -; v_call: TRBV5-1; cdr3_nt: TGCGCCAGCAGGTCCCGGGACGGGAATAATTCACCCCTCCACTTT; cdr3_aa: CASRSRDGNNSPLHF
j_call: TRBJ1-2; clone_size: -; d_call: TRBD1; v_call: TRBV5-1; cdr3_nt: TGCGCCAGCAGCTTGGCCCCCGGGACAGTGAGTGGCTACACCTTC; cdr3_aa: CASSLAPGTVSGYTF
j_call: TRBJ1-2; clone_size: -; d_call: -; v_call: TRBV6-1; cdr3_nt: TGTGCCAGCAGTGAAGTGCGGATTTCTCTAACCTTC; cdr3_aa: CASSEVRISLTF
j_call: TRBJ2-1; clone_size: -; d_call: TRBD2; v_call: TRBV27; cdr3_nt: TGTGCCAGCAGCCATAGCGGGAGGGTGTTCAATGAGCAGTTCTTC; cdr3_aa: CASSHSGRVFNEQFF
j_call: TRBJ1-5; clone_size: -; d_call: -; v_call: TRBV7-2; cdr3_nt: TGTGCCAGCAGCTTATCCCAGGGGAACGGTCAGCCCCAGCATTTT; cdr3_aa: CASSLSQGNGQPQHF
j_call: TRBJ2-1; clone_size: -; d_call: TRBD1; v_call: TRBV5-1; cdr3_nt: TGCGCCAGCAGCATCCTTCTACGGGGACAGGGGGGCAATGAGCAGTTCTTC; cdr3_aa: CASSILLRGQGGNEQFF
j_call: TRBJ1-3; clone_size: -; d_call: -; v_call: TRBV10-3; cdr3_nt: TGTGCCATCAGTGCCGGGATCTCTGGAAACACCATATATTTT; cdr3_aa: CAISAGISGNTIYF
j_call: TRBJ2-7; clone_size: -; d_call: TRBD2; v_call: TRBV27; cdr3_nt: TGTGCCAGCAGTCCTCTCTCATTCGGGGGGACCTACGAGCAGTACTTC; cdr3_aa: CASSPLSFGGTYEQYF
j_call: TRBJ1-1; clone_size: medium-sized; d_call: -; v_call: TRBV11-2; cdr3_nt: TGTGCCAGCAGCTTAGGGCAGGGCACTGAAGCTTTCTTT; cdr3_aa: CASSLGQGTEAFF
j_call: TRBJ1-3; clone_size: -; d_call: TRBD1; v_call: TRBV6-1; cdr3_nt: TGTGCCAGCACCCTGGACAGGGAGGCTGGAAACACCATATATTTT; cdr3_aa: CASTLDREAGNTIYF
j_call: TRBJ2-2; clone_size: few; d_call: -; v_call: TRBV11-3; cdr3_nt: TGTGCCAGCAGCACCGGTGGGGACACCGGGGAGCTGTTTTTT; cdr3_aa: CASSTGGDTGELFF
j_call: TRBJ2-7; clone_size: -; d_call: TRBD2; v_call: TRBV10-3; cdr3_nt: TGTGCCATCAGTGAAGGGGCATCTAGCGGGTCTGGTGAGCAGTACTTC; cdr3_aa: CAISEGASSGSGEQYF
j_call: TRBJ1-1; clone_size: -; d_call: -; v_call: TRBV9; cdr3_nt: TGTGCCAGCAGCGTGTCCCCACAGGCGAACACTGAAGCTTTCTTT; cdr3_aa: CASSVSPQANTEAFF
j_call: TRBJ2-2; clone_size: -; d_call: TRBD1; v_call: TRBV11-3; cdr3_nt: TGTGCCAGCAGGTTTACAGGGGCGAACACCGGGGAGCTGTTTTTT; cdr3_aa: CASRFTGANTGELFF
j_call: TRBJ2-7; clone_size: -; d_call: -; v_call: TRBV7-9; cdr3_nt: TGTGCCAGCAGCGACTCGGGAAGAACCTACGAGCAGTACTTC; cdr3_aa: CASSDSGRTYEQYF
j_call: TRBJ1-1; clone_size: -; d_call: -; v_call: TRBV5-6; cdr3_nt: TGTGCCAGCAGCTTGCCCGTTGTTCGTAACACTGAAGCTTTCTTT; cdr3_aa: CASSLPVVRNTEAFF
j_call: TRBJ2-1; clone_size: -; d_call: -; v_call: TRBV28; cdr3_nt: TGTGCCAGCAGTTTAGGCCCAGGGGCGGGAGAGGTTAATGAGCAGTTCTTC; cdr3_aa: CASSLGPGAGEVNEQFF
j_call: TRBJ2-3; clone_size: -; d_call: -; v_call: TRBV18; cdr3_nt: TGTGCCAGCTCACAAAGCACAGATACGCAGTATTTT; cdr3_aa: CASSQSTDTQYF
j_call: TRBJ2-1; clone_size: -; d_call: -; v_call: TRBV7-9; cdr3_nt: TGTGCCAGCAGCTTAGCGGTGGTCTACTCGGATGAGCAGTTCTTC; cdr3_aa: CASSLAVVYSDEQFF
j_call: TRBJ2-2; clone_size: -; d_call: TRBD2; v_call: TRBV19; cdr3_nt: TGTGCCAGTAAGCGGGACGTCGGCGGGAGCCCCGGGGAGCTGTTTTTT; cdr3_aa: CASKRDVGGSPGELFF
j_call: TRBJ2-7; clone_size: -; d_call: -; v_call: TRBV4-2; cdr3_nt: TGTGCCAGCAGCCAAGCTGCGGGATATCAGACCTACGAGCAGTACTTC; cdr3_aa: CASSQAAGYQTYEQYF
j_call: TRBJ1-1; clone_size: -; d_call: -; v_call: TRBV7-2; cdr3_nt: TGTGCCAGCAGCCCCGATTCCGCCAGGAGGAACACTGAAGCTTTCTTT; cdr3_aa: CASSPDSARRNTEAFF
j_call: TRBJ1-1; clone_size: -; d_call: TRBD1; v_call: TRBV7-2; cdr3_nt: TGTGCCAGCAGCCCACAGGGGGTCCTGTGGACTGAAGCTTTCTTT; cdr3_aa: CASSPQGVLWTEAFF
j_call: TRBJ1-4; clone_size: -; d_call: -; v_call: TRBV28; cdr3_nt: TGTGCCAGCAGTCCTGGAACCAACCTGGGACGTAATGAAAAACTGTTTTTT; cdr3_aa: CASSPGTNLGRNEKLFF
j_call: TRBJ1-4; clone_size: -; d_call: -; v_call: TRBV2; cdr3_nt: TGTGCCAGCAGTGATGACAGGAAGGTTGAAAAACTGTTTTTT; cdr3_aa: CASSDDRKVEKLFF
j_call: TRBJ2-7; clone_size: -; d_call: TRBD1; v_call: TRBV7-8; cdr3_nt: TGTGCCAGCAGCTTAGTGGGCAACGGACAGGGGGCCTACGAGCAGTACTTC; cdr3_aa: CASSLVGNGQGAYEQYF
j_call: TRBJ2-7; clone_size: -; d_call: -; v_call: TRBV28; cdr3_nt: TGTGCCAGCAGTTCAGTCAACGGCGCGGGACGCGAGCAGTACTTC; cdr3_aa: CASSSVNGAGREQYF
j_call: TRBJ1-1; clone_size: -; d_call: -; v_call: TRBV4-2; cdr3_nt: TGTGCCAGCAGCCCGGATGGGACATTGAACACTGAAGCTTTCTTT; cdr3_aa: CASSPDGTLNTEAFF
j_call: TRBJ1-2; clone_size: -; d_call: TRBD1; v_call: TRBV6-5; cdr3_nt: TGTGCCAGCCGTTTGAAGCCCGGACAGGGAAATGGCTACACCTTC; cdr3_aa: CASRLKPGQGNGYTF
j_call: TRBJ1-1; clone_size: -; d_call: -; v_call: TRBV27; cdr3_nt: TGTGCCAGCAGACCCTGGGCCATGAACACTGAAGCTTTCTTT; cdr3_aa: CASRPWAMNTEAFF
j_call: TRBJ2-1; clone_size: once; d_call: -; v_call: TRBV12-2; cdr3_nt: TGTGCAAGTCCCCCCCAAGGGGGGACAGGCAATGAGCAGTTCTTC; cdr3_aa: CASPPQGGTGNEQFF
j_call: TRBJ2-3; clone_size: -; d_call: -; v_call: TRBV5-1; cdr3_nt: TGCGCCAGCAGCTTGCAGGGGGACTTCGTGGGCACAGATACGCAGTATTTT; cdr3_aa: CASSLQGDFVGTDTQYF
j_call: TRBJ1-1; clone_size: -; d_call: TRBD1; v_call: TRBV6-1; cdr3_nt: TGTGCCAGCAGTAACACAGGGGTCACTGAAGCTTTCTTT; cdr3_aa: CASSNTGVTEAFF
j_call: TRBJ2-1; clone_size: -; d_call: TRBD2; v_call: TRBV4-3; cdr3_nt: TGCGCCAGCAGCCAAGATTCTAGCGGGGCTTACAATGAGCAGTTCTTC; cdr3_aa: CASSQDSSGAYNEQFF
j_call: TRBJ2-7; clone_size: -; d_call: TRBD2; v_call: TRBV18; cdr3_nt: TGTGCCAGCTCACCACGGGGACTAGCGGGAACCTACGAGCAGTACTTC; cdr3_aa: CASSPRGLAGTYEQYF
j_call: TRBJ2-7; clone_size: -; d_call: -; v_call: TRBV27; cdr3_nt: TGTGCCAGCAGTTTCCGGAACCAATTTGAGCAGTACTTC; cdr3_aa: CASSFRNQFEQYF
j_call: TRBJ2-7; clone_size: medium-sized; d_call: -; v_call: TRBV2; cdr3_nt: TGTGCCAACCAGCGGTCAGGGTCCTACGAGCAGTACTTC; cdr3_aa: CANQRSGSYEQYF
j_call: TRBJ1-2; clone_size: -; d_call: -; v_call: TRBV29-1; cdr3_nt: TGCAGCGTTGCGCCCGGACTGTTGTATGGCTACACCTTC; cdr3_aa: CSVAPGLLYGYTF
j_call: TRBJ2-7; clone_size: -; d_call: -; v_call: TRBV7-9; cdr3_nt: TGTGCCAGCGCGCCTGGAAGCCACGAGCAGTACTTC; cdr3_aa: CASAPGSHEQYF
j_call: TRBJ1-2; clone_size: -; d_call: -; v_call: TRBV19; cdr3_nt: TGTGCCAGTAGAATACGGCAGGGATCGACTAACTATGGCTACACCTTC; cdr3_aa: CASRIRQGSTNYGYTF
j_call: TRBJ1-3; clone_size: -; d_call: -; v_call: TRBV7-5; cdr3_nt: TGTGCCAGAAGCTCGCTTGGACAGGATGGAGGAAACACCATATATTTT; cdr3_aa: CARSSLGQDGGNTIYF